This TCR beta chain emerged from a study of human T cells and chemical hapten exposure. Individual cDNA molecules had unique molecular identifiers attached to them by the library. One entry per CDR3 protein results from TCRdb running MiXCR on the RACE reads. Of approximately 28,000 distinct CDR3 sequences listed, more than 8% are singletons. Indicated time point: patch test 2, 6 weeks after DPC sensitization. Treatment denoted: therapeutic diphenylcyclopropenone sensitization with weekly scalp DPC. V shed 0 bases and J shed 4 bases, with 4 bases lying between them. Germline values: CDR1 MGHRA, CDR2 YSYEKL. The CDR3 contains 13 residues.

The sample in question was whole blood, obtained in connection with sensitization to the hapten diphenylcyclopropenone (DPC). The genes are TRBV4-1 and TRBJ1-3; D unclear. The receptor's source is a young man with alopecia areata. Some clones in this sample may be carry-over from other donors' samples. CDR3 in DNA: TGCGCCAGCAGCCAAGATCCGGGAAACACCATATATTTT. Its protein product is CASSQDPGNTIYF.